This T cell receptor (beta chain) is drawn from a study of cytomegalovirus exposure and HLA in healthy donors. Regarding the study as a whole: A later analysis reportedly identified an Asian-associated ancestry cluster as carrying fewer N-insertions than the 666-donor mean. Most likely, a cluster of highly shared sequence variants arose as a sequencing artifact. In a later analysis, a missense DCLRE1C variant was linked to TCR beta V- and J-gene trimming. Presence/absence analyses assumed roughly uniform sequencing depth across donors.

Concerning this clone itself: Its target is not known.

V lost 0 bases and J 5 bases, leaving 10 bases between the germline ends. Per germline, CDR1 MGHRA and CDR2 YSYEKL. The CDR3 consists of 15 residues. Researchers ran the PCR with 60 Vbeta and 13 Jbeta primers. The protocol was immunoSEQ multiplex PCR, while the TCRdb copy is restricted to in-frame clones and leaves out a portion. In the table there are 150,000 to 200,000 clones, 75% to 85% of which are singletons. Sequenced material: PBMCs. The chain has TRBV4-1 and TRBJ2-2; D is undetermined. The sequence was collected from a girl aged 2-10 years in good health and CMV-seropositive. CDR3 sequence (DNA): TGCGCCAGCAGCCAAGACCCCCTCAGGACCGGGGAGCTGTTTTTT. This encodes CASSQDPLRTGELFF.